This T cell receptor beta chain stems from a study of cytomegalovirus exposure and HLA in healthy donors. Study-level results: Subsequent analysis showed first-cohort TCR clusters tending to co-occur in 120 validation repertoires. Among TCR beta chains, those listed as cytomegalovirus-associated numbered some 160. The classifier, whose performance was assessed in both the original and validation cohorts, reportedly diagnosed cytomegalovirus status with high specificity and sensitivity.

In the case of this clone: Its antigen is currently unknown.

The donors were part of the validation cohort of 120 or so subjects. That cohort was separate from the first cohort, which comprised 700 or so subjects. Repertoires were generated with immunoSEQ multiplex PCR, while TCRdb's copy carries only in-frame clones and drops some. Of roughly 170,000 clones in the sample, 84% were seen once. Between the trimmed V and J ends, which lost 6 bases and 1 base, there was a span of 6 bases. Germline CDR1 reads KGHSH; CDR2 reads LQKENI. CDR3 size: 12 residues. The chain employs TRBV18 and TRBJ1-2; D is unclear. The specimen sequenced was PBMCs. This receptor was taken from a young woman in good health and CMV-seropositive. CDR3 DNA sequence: TGTGCCAGCTCCAACAGTAACTATGGCTACACCTTC. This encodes CASSNSNYGYTF.